The present T cell receptor beta chain was sequenced within a study of T cell changes during pregnancy in multiple sclerosis. Repertoires were generated with immunoSEQ multiplex PCR, while TCRdb's copy carries only in-frame clones and drops some. Here the sample spans 24,000 or so clones, around 86% being singletons. There are a few counts of this clone. The CDR3 runs to 15 residues. V shed 5 bases and J 3 bases; nucleotides not matched to a gene: 6. The germline V gene has CDR1 SGHDT and CDR2 YYEEEE. The receptor was isolated from a female donor in good health, enrolled as a control in a pregnancy study. The chain links TRBV5-6 to TRBJ2-1; TRBD2 matches 9 bases. Specimen: CD8+ T cells from peripheral blood mononuclear cells, collected in the first trimester of pregnancy. The CDR3 bases are TGTGCCAGCAGATCCGGGACTAGCAGCTACAATGAGCAGTTCTTC. This encodes CASRSGTSSYNEQFF.